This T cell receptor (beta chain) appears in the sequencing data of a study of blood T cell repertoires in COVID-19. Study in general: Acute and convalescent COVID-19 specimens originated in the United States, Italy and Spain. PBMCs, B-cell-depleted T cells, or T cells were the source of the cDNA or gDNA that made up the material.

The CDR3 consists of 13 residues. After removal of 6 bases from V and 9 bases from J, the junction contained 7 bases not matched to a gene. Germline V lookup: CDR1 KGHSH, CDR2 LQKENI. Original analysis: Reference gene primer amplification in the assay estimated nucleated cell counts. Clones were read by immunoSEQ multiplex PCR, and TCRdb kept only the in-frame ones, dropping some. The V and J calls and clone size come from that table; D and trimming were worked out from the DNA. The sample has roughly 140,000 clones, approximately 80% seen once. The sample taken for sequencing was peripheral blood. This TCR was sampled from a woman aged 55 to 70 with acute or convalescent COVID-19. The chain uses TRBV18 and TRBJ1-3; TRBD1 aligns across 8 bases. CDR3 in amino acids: CASSLGQGLTIYF. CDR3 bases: TGTGCCAGCTCCCTAGGACAGGGACTCACCATATATTTT.